Each of the 20 T cell receptor beta chains below was sequenced from the same sample in a study of cytomegalovirus exposure and HLA in healthy donors. Profiling relied on immunoSEQ multiplex PCR, and the TCRdb table lists in-frame clones only, not all of them. Of some 110,000 clones in the sample, more than 75% were seen once. The specimen sequenced was PBMCs. The origin of the receptors is a young man in good health and CMV-seronegative.

The chain couples TRBV25-1 to TRBJ1-3; 9 bases agree with TRBD1. CDR1 and CDR2 from the germline V gene are MGHDK and SYGVNS. V trimming: 3 bases; J trimming: 0 bases; junction bases outside the gene matches: 6. The CDR3 has 17 residues. CDR3 in DNA: TGTGCCAGCAGTGAGGCCGGGACAGGGAACTCTGGAAACACCATATATTTT. Protein: CASSEAGTGNSGNTIYF.

The V call is TRBV6-6, the J call TRBJ1-2; the match to TRBD1 covers 8 bases. The CDR3 runs to 15 residues. Germline V lookup: CDR1 MNHNY, CDR2 SVGAGI (reference sequence). Germline trimming cut 6 bases from V and 6 bases from J; bases unmatched to any gene: 12. The CDR3 DNA follows: TGTGCCAGCAGCCCAACCCCGGACAGGGTAGATGGCTACACCTTC. It encodes CASSPTPDRVDGYTF.

V is TRBV19 and J is TRBJ1-1, with TRBD1 as a possible D gene (6 bases). Germline-derived CDR1 and CDR2 are LNHDA and SQIVND (reference sequence). The CDR3 runs to 14 residues. The V gene lost 3 bases and the J gene lost 5 bases, with 13 bases spanning the gap. The CDR3 spells CASSMTGWKTEAFF. DNA of the CDR3: TGTGCCAGTAGTATGACAGGCTGGAAGACTGAAGCTTTCTTT.

The chain links TRBV6-1 to TRBJ1-5; TRBD1 matches at 7 bases. This CDR3 has 14 amino acids. Trimming cost V 7 bases and J 10 bases; bases outside gene matches: 13. Looked up from germline, CDR1 is MNHNS and CDR2 is SASEGT. CDR3 sequence (DNA): TGTGCCAGCAACAAGGACAGGTCGCTTTTTCCCCAGCATTTT. Translating gives CASNKDRSLFPQHF.

J is TRBJ1-4 and V is TRBV28; D is possibly TRBD1 (5 bases). The CDR3 length is 14 residues. Germline V gene data show CDR1 as MDHEN and CDR2 as SYDVKM. Trimming left V 5 bases short and J 5 bases short, with 12 bases between. The DNA of the CDR3 is TGTGCCAGCAGTCCCGGGGGATACAATGAAAAACTGTTTTTT. This translates into CASSPGGYNEKLFF.

The count of this clone is one. The V gene is TRBV2, the J gene TRBJ2-7; unclear D gene. Germline V lookup: CDR1 SNHLY, CDR2 FYNNEI. CDR3 length: 12 amino acids. V lost 2 bases and J lost 6, with 8 bases in between. Written as DNA, the CDR3 is TGTGCCAGCAGTGAACTCCTCGGCGAGCAGTACTTC. Protein sequence: CASSELLGEQYF.

V usage is TRBV7-2 and J usage is TRBJ2-7, with TRBD2 matching over 13 bases. The CDR3 runs 15 residues. CDR1 is SGHTA, CDR2 FQGNSA, per germline. J lost 6 bases, V lost 5 bases, and 7 bases had no gene match. In DNA form, the CDR3 reads TGTGCCAGCAGCAGCGAACTAGCGGGGGGGCGCGAGCAGTACTTC. Encoded protein: CASSSELAGGREQYF.

This clone was seen once. The rearrangement joins TRBV6-1 to TRBJ1-3; maybe TRBD1 (6 bases). The CDR3 is 15 amino acids. Between the trimmed V and J ends, which lost 6 bases and 0 bases, there was a span of 12 bases. Per the germline V gene, CDR1 is MNHNS and CDR2 is SASEGT. The CDR3 spells CASRPRTASGNTIYF. The CDR3 region has the DNA TGTGCCAGCAGACCAAGGACAGCCTCTGGAAACACCATATATTTT.

The gene calls are TRBV12-2 and TRBJ2-5; the table's D gene call, TRBD1, was not cross checked with the DNA. TRBV12-2 is given as a pseudogene. This CDR3 is 17 amino acids long. CDR3 coding DNA: TGTGCAAGTCGCTCACTTAGTGGGACAGGGGGCGCGGAGACCCAGTACTTC. This encodes CASRSLSGTGGAETQYF.

The chain employs TRBV6-6 and TRBJ2-7; TRBD2 agrees at 9 bases. The V gene's germline CDR1 is MNHNY and CDR2 SVGAGI (reference sequence). Germline trimming cut 6 bases from V and 0 bases from J; bases unmatched to any gene: 3. This CDR3 has 14 residues. In DNA form, the CDR3 reads TGTGCCAGCAGCCCACTAGCGGGCTCCTACGAGCAGTACTTC. Translating gives CASSPLAGSYEQYF.

The chain recombines TRBV11-3 with TRBJ2-5; TRBD2 aligns across 7 bases. The CDR3 length is 13 residues. The V gene end was trimmed by 5 bases and the J gene end by 7 bases; junction bases not matched to a gene: 7. Germline CDR1 reads SGHNT; CDR2 reads YENEEA. The CDR3 bases are TGTGCCAGCAGCCCAAGCGGGGCAGGGACCCAGTACTTC. Its protein is CASSPSGAGTQYF.

The CDR3 coding sequence is TGTGCCAGCAGAATCGTAGCGGGAGGGGTCAATGAGCAGTTCTTC. Encoded protein: CASRIVAGGVNEQFF. The rearrangement joins TRBV5-6 to TRBJ2-1; 11 positions match TRBD2. Germline lookup yields CDR1 SGHDT and CDR2 YYEEEE. This CDR3 contains 15 residues. V shed 5 bases and J 6 bases; nucleotides not matched to a gene: 7.

The chain carries TRBV6-5 and TRBJ2-1, with TRBD2 identical over 7 bases. V gave up 2 bases and J gave up 7 bases; unmatched junction bases: 8. The CDR3 sequence is 15 residues long. CDR1 and CDR2 (germline): MNHEY, SVGAGI. CDR3 loop: CASSYDGQGGNEQFF. CDR3 DNA sequence: TGTGCCAGCAGTTACGATGGTCAGGGAGGGAATGAGCAGTTCTTC.

V usage is TRBV6-6 and J usage is TRBJ2-2; unclear D gene. CDR1 and CDR2 (germline): MNHNY, SVGAGI (reference sequence). This CDR3 has 14 amino acids. Trimming took 6 bases from V and 1 from J, leaving 9 bases between them. The CDR3 reads CASSQQVNTGELFF. The CDR3, as DNA: TGTGCCAGCAGCCAGCAGGTGAACACCGGGGAGCTGTTTTTT.

This chain uses TRBV5-4 with TRBJ2-7; 11 bases are a match to TRBD2. With 3 bases clipped from V and 7 bases from J, the junction kept 12 bases outside the gene matches. The CDR3 is 16 amino acids. The germline V gene has CDR1 SGHNT and CDR2 YYREEE (reference sequence). CDR3: CASSSSPGLAAQEQYF. DNA of the CDR3: TGTGCCAGCAGCTCATCCCCGGGACTAGCGGCTCAGGAGCAGTACTTC.

This sequence joins TRBV19 and TRBJ2-7; D ambiguous. The CDR3 is 12 residues long. CDR1 and CDR2 from the germline V gene are LNHDA and SQIVND (reference sequence). Trimming stripped 7 bases from V and 4 bases from J, with 11 bases between. The CDR3 DNA sequence: TGTGCCAGTACCTCTACTAATTACGAGCAGTACTTC. Translating it yields CASTSTNYEQYF.

The chain combines TRBV6-5 with TRBJ1-1, with 10 positions matching TRBD1. The CDR3 consists of 13 residues. Germline V CDR1 and CDR2: MNHEY, SVGAGI. After removal of 4 bases from V and 9 bases from J, the junction contained 5 bases not matched to a gene. The CDR3 sequence: CASSSGQGWQAFF. As DNA, the CDR3 is TGTGCCAGCAGTTCGGGACAGGGGTGGCAAGCTTTCTTT.

The chain couples TRBV27 to TRBJ1-4, with TRBD1 matching over 10 bases. V gave up 3 bases and J gave up 1 base; unmatched junction bases: 2. The CDR3 has 16 amino acids. The germline CDR1 and CDR2 sequences are MNHEY and SMNVEV (reference sequence). The CDR3 region is CASSFGQGVTNEKLFF. The DNA for the CDR3 is TGTGCCAGCAGTTTCGGACAGGGGGTAACTAATGAAAAACTGTTTTTT.

The V call is TRBV27, the J call TRBJ1-2; TRBD1 aligns across 7 bases. Germline V gene data show CDR1 as MNHEY and CDR2 as SMNVEV (reference sequence). Trimming at V came to 4 bases and at J to 3 bases, leaving 14 bases not matched to a gene. The CDR3 length is 17 residues. The CDR3 DNA follows: TGTGCCAGCAGTTCCGCTCGGGACAGAATTAGAGACTATGGCTACACCTTC. Translating it yields CASSSARDRIRDYGYTF.

The chain is built from TRBV30 and TRBJ2-1; 10 positions agree with TRBD2. The CDR3 loop spans 17 amino acids. The J segment lost 8 bases and the V segment lost 0 bases, leaving 13 bases of the junction unmatched. Germline CDR1 is GTSNPN and CDR2 is SVGIG (reference sequence). The DNA of the CDR3 is TGTGCCTGGAGTGTGATTAGGACTAGCGGTGGGGTCGATGAGCAGTTCTTC. Translated, it gives CAWSVIRTSGGVDEQFF.